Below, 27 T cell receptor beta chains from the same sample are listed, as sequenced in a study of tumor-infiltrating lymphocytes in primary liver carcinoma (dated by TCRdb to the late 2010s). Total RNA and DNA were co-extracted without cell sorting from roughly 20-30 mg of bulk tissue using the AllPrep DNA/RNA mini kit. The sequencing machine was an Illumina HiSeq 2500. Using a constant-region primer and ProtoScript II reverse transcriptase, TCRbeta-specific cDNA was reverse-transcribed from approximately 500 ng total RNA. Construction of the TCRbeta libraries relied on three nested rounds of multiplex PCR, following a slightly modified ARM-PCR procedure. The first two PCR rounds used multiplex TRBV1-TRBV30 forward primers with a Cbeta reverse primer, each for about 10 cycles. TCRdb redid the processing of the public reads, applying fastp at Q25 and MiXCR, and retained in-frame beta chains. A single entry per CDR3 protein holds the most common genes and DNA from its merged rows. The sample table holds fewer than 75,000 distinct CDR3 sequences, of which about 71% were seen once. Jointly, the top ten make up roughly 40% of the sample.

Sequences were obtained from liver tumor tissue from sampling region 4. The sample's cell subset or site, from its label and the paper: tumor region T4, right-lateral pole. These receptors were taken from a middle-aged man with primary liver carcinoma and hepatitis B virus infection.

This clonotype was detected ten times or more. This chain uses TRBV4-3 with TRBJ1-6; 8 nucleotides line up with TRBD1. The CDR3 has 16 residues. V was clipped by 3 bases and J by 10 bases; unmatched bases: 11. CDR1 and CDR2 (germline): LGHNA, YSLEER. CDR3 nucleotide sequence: TGCGCCAGCAGCCATCTAACTGGACAGGGTGGGTCACCCCTCCACTTT. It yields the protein CASSHLTGQGGSPLHF.

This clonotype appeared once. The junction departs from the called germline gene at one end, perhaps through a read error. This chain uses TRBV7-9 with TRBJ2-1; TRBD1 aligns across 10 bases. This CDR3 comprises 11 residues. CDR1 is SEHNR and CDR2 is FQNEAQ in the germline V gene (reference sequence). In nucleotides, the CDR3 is TGTGCCATCAGCCGTGGACAGGGGGAGCCCTTC. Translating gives CAISRGQGEPF.

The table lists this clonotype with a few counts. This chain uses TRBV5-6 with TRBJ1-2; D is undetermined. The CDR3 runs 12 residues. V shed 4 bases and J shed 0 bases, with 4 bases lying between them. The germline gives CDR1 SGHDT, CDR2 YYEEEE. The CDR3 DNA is TGTGCCAGCAGCCCCGCTAACTATGGCTACACCTTC. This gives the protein CASSPANYGYTF.

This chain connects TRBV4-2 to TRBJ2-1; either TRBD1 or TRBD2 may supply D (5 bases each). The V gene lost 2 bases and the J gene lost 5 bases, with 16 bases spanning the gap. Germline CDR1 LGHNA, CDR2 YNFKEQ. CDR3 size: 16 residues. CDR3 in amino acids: CASSQHLGTGNNEQFF. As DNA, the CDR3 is TGTGCCAGCAGCCAACACCTCGGGACGGGTAACAATGAGCAGTTCTTC.

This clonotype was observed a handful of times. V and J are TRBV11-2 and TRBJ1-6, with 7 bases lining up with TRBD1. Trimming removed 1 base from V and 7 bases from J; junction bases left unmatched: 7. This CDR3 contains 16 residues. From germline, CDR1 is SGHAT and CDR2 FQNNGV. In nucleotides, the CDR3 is TGTGCCAGCAGCTTAGCCGCCGGGACAGCGAATTCACCCCTCCACTTT. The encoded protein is CASSLAAGTANSPLHF.

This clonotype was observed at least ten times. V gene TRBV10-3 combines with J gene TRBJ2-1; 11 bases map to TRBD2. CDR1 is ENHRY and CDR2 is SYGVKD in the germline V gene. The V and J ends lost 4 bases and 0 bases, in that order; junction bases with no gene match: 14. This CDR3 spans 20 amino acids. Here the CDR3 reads CAISGGLADYKSSSYNEQFF. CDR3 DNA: TGTGCCATCAGTGGGGGACTAGCGGATTATAAAAGTAGCTCCTACAATGAGCAGTTCTTC.

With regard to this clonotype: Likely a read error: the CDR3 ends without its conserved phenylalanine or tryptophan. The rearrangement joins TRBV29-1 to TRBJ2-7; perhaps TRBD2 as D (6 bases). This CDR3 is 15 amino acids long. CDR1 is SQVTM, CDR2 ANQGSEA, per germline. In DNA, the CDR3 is TGCAGCGTTGAAGATCCAGGAGGGAGCTCCTACAAGCAGTACCTC. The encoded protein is CSVEDPGGSSYKQYL.

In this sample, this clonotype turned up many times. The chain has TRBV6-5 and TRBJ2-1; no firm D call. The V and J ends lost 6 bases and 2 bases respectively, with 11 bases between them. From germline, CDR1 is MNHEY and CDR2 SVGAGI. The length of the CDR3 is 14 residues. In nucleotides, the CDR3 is TGTGCCAGCAGCCGCGGAGCCACCTACAATGAGCAGTTCTTC. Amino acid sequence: CASSRGATYNEQFF.

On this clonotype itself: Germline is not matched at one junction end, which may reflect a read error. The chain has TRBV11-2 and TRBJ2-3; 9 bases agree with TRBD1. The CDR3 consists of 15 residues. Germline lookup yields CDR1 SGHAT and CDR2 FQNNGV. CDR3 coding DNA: TGTACCAGCAGCCGGACAGGGGCGGACACAGAAACGCAGTATTTT. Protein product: CTSSRTGADTETQYF.

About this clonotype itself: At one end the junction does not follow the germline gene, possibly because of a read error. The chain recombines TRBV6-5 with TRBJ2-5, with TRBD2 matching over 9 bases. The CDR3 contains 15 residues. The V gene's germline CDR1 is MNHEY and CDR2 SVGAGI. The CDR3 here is CASGYSISGSQTQYF. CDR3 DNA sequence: TGTGCCAGCGGTTACTCCATTAGCGGGAGTCAGACCCAGTACTTC.

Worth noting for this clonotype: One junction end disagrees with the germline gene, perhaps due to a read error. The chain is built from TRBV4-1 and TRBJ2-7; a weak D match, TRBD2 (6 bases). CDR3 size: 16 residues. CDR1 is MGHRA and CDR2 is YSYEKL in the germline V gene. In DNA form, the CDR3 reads TGCGCCGGCAGCCACACCATAGCGGAAGCCGTCTACGAGCAGTACTTC. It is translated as CAGSHTIAEAVYEQYF.

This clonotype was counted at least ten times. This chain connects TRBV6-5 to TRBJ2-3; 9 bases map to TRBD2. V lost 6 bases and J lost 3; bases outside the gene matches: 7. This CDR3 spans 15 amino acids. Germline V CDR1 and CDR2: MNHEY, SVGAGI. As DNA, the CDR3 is TGTGCCAGCAGGTCGGGACTAGCTGGTACAGATACGCAGTATTTT. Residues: CASRSGLAGTDTQYF.

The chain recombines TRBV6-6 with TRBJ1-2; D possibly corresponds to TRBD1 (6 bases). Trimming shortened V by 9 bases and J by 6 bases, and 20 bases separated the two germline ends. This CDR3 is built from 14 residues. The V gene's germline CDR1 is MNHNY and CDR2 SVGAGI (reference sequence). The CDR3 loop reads CASTLQSDSDGYTF. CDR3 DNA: TGTGCCAGTACCTTACAGTCGGACAGCGATGGCTACACCTTC.

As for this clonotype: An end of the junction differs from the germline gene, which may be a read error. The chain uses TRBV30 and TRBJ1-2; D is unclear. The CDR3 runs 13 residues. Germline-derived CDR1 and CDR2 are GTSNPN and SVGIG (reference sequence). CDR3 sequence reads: CAWTLSPNCGYTF. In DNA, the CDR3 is TGTGCCTGGACTCTCAGTCCTAACTGTGGCTACACCTTC.

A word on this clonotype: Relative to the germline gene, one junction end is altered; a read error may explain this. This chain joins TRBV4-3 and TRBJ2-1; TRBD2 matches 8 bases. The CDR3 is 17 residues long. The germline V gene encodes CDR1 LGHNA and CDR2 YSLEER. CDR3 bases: TGCGCCGGCAGCCAAGACCGGGGGGGACTAGGTTCCAATGAGCAGTTCTTC. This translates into CAGSQDRGGLGSNEQFF.

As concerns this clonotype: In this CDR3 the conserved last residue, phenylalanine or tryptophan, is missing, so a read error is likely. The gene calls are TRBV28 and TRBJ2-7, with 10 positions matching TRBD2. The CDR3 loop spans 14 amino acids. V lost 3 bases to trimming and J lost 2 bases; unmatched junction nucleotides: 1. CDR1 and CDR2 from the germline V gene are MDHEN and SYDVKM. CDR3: CASSFLAGAYEQYL. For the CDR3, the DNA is TGTGCCAGCAGTTTCCTAGCGGGAGCCTACGAGCAGTACTTA.

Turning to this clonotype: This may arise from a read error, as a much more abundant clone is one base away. In nucleotides, the CDR3 is TGTGCCAGCAGCAAGCTGGGGGCGGGAGATGAAAAACTGTTTTTT. Translated, it gives CASSKLGAGDEKLFF. The rearrangement joins TRBV11-2 to TRBJ1-4, with a possible D match to TRBD1 (6 bases). Germline V gene lookup returns CDR1 SGHAT and CDR2 FQNNGV. V was clipped by 5 bases and J by 6 bases, with 16 bases between them. This CDR3 has 15 amino acids.

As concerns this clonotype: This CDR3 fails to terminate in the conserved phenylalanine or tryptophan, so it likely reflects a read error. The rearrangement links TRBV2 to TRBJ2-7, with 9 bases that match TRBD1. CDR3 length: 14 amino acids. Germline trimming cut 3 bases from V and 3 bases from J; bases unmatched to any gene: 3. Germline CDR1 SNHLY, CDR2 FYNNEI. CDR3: CASSESGQGYEQYY. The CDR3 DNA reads TGTGCCAGCAGTGAGTCGGGACAGGGCTACGAGCAGTACTAC.

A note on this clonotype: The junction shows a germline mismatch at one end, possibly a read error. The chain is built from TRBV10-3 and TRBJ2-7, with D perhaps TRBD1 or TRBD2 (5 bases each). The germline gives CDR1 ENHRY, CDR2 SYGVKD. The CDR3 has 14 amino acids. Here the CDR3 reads CAMSEGNLKDEQYF. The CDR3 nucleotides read TGTGCCATGAGTGAGGGGAACCTTAAGGATGAGCAGTACTTC.

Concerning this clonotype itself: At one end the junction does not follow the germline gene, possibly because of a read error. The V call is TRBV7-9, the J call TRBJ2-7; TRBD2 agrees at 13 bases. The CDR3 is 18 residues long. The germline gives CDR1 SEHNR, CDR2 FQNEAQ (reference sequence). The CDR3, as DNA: TGTGCAAGCAGCGGCGGGACTAGCGGGAACCAGCACCCCTACGAGCAGTACTTC. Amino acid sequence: CASSGGTSGNQHPYEQYF.

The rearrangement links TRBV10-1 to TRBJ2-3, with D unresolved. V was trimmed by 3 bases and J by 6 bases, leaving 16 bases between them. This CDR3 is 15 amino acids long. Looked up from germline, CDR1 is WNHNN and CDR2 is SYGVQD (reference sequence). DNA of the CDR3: TGCGCCAGCAGTGACAAGGGTAAACAGCATGATACGCAGTATTTT. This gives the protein CASSDKGKQHDTQYF.

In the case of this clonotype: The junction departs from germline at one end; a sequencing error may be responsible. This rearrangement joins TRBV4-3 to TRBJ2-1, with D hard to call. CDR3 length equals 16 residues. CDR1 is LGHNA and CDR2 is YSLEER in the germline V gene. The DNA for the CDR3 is TGCGGCAGCAGCCTAGATCCCTACTCAGAATACAATGAGCAGTTCTTC. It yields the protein CGSSLDPYSEYNEQFF.

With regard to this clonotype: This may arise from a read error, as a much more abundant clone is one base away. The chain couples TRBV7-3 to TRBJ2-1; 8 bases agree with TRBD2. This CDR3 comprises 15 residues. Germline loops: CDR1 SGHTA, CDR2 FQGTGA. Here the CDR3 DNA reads TGTGCCAGCAGCTCAAGACTAGCGTCGTGGGGTGAGCAGCTCTTC. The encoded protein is CASSSRLASWGEQLF.

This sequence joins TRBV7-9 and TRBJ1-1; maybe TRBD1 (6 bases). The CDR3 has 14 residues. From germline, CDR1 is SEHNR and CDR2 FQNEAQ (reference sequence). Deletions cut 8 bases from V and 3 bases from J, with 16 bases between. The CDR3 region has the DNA TGTGCCAGCGGCCTAGTGGGGGGCTACACTGAAGCTTTCTTT. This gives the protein CASGLVGGYTEAFF. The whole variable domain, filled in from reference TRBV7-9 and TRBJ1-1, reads DTGVSQNPRHKITKRGQNVTFRCDPISEHNRLYWYRQTLGQGPEFLTYFQNEAQLEKSRLLSDRFSAERPKGSFSTLEIQRTEQGDSAMYLCASGLVGGYTEAFFGQGTRLTVV.

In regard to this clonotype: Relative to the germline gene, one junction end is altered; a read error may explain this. CDR3 loop: CASSPSVKTGELPF. CDR3 DNA: TGCGCCAGCAGTCCTAGCGTAAAGACCGGGGAGCTGCCTTTT. The chain uses TRBV4-1 and TRBJ2-2; TRBD2 is a possible D gene (6 bases). The germline CDR1 and CDR2 sequences are MGHRA and YSYEKL. CDR3 length: 14 amino acids.

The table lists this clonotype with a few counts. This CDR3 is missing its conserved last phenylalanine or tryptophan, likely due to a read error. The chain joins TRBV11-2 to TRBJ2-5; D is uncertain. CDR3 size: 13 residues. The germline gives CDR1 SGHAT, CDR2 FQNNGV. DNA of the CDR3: TGTGCCAGTAGCTCAGTTCTGGAAGAGACCCAGTACTTG. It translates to CASSSVLEETQYL.

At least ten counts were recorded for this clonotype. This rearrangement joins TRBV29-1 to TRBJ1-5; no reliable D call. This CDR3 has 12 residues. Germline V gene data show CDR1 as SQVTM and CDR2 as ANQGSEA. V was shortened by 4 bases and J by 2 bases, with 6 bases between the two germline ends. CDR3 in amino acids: CSVGGGNQPQHF. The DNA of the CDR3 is TGCAGCGTTGGGGGAGGCAATCAGCCCCAGCATTTT.